This T cell receptor (beta chain) stems from a study of blood T cell repertoires in COVID-19. About the study: T cells, B-cell-depleted T cells, or PBMCs supplied cDNA or gDNA.

CDR1 is SGHTA and CDR2 is FQGNSA in the germline V gene. The CDR3 covers 14 residues. V lost 7 bases and J lost 5, with 12 bases in between. As processed by the authors: Using reference gene primer amplification, nucleated cell counts were estimated. Sequencing used immunoSEQ multiplex PCR; TCRdb keeps in-frame clones, though not all of them. The V and J calls and clone size were taken over from that table, and D and trimming were inferred from the DNA. The sample has more than 110,000 clones, almost 85% seen once. This rearrangement joins TRBV7-2 to TRBJ1-6, with TRBD1 as a possible D gene (5 bases). This receptor was identified in a man between 40 and 49 years old with acute COVID-19. The sequencing input was PBMCs or T cells enriched from blood (not recorded which). CDR3 region: CASTRGHDNSPLHF. DNA for the CDR3: TGTGCCAGCACCAGAGGACATGATAATTCACCCCTCCACTTT.